These T cell receptor beta chains were read from a single sample in a study of technical replicates of blood from several donors. Assay used: immunoSEQ multiplex PCR; TCRdb lists only in-frame clones, some missing. This sample carries 70,000 to 95,000 clones, approximately 96% of them seen once, and the ten largest clones take 0.18%. Sequenced: T cells isolated from PBMCs. These receptors all come from a human donor in good health. Both conserved end residues are part of each CDR3. A D gene is named only where the DNA matches it firmly. Clone sizes are given selectively: once, few, many, or a class where the clone is expanded.

length	V	D	J	size	DNA	CDR3
14	TRBV7-9	TRBD2	TRBJ2-3	.	TGTGCCAGCAGGAGAGCGGGGGCCACAGATACGCAGTATTTT	CASRRAGATDTQYF
15	TRBV5-1	TRBD2	TRBJ2-1	.	TGCGCCAGCAGCTTTAGCGGGGGGGCCTTTAATGAGCAGTTCTTC	CASSFSGGAFNEQFF
18	TRBV5-4	.	TRBJ1-1	.	TGTGCCAGCAGCTTGGATACCACAGGGTTAGCCATGAACACTGAAGCTTTCTTT	CASSLDTTGLAMNTEAFF
12	TRBV19	.	TRBJ2-7	.	TGTGCCAGTGGGCGTGGGGGAGGCGAGCAGTACTTC	CASGRGGGEQYF
16	TRBV5-1	TRBD2	TRBJ2-3	.	TGCGCCAGCAGCTTGGGAGTTAGCGGGGTTTCAGATACGCAGTATTTT	CASSLGVSGVSDTQYF
16	TRBV7-9	.	TRBJ2-1	.	TGTGCCAGCAGCCGTACCTGGACGGGAGCCTACAATGAGCAGTTCTTC	CASSRTWTGAYNEQFF
14	TRBV15	.	TRBJ1-4	.	TGTGCCACCAGCAGAGACAGGGCCCTTGAAAAACTGTTTTTT	CATSRDRALEKLFF
15	TRBV19	TRBD2	TRBJ2-7	once	TGTGCCAGTAGTATAGAGGCAGCGGGAGTCTACGAGCAGTACTTC	CASSIEAAGVYEQYF
15	TRBV28	TRBD2	TRBJ2-5	.	TGTGCCAGCAGTTTCGGAGCGGGAGTGAGGGAGACCCAGTACTTC	CASSFGAGVRETQYF
16	TRBV4-2	.	TRBJ2-3	.	TGTGCCAGCAGCCCCCGTTGGGGGGACGGCACAGATACGCAGTATTTT	CASSPRWGDGTDTQYF
16	TRBV28	.	TRBJ1-1	.	TGTGCCAGCAGTTGGGGGGGAGGGGACGTGAACACTGAAGCTTTCTTT	CASSWGGGDVNTEAFF
13	TRBV15	.	TRBJ2-3	.	TGTGCCACCAGCAGAGCAGTCACAGATACGCAGTATTTT	CATSRAVTDTQYF
13	TRBV2	.	TRBJ1-5	.	TGTGCCAGCAGGCAGCGAGGGCATCAGCCCCAGCATTTT	CASRQRGHQPQHF
13	TRBV11-2	TRBD1	TRBJ1-1	.	TGTGCCAGCAGCGCACAGGGGGGGACTGAAGCTTTCTTT	CASSAQGGTEAFF
12	TRBV5-1	.	TRBJ2-2	.	TGCGCCAGCAGCTCCGACACCGGGGAGCTGTTTTTT	CASSSDTGELFF
14	TRBV29-1	TRBD2	TRBJ2-3	.	TGCAGCGTTGAGGATGGGACTAGCGCAGATACGCAGTATTTT	CSVEDGTSADTQYF
14	TRBV19	TRBD2	TRBJ2-1	.	TGTGCCAGTAGAAGACTAGCGGGAGAGGGCGAGCAGTTCTTC	CASRRLAGEGEQFF
14	TRBV29-1	.	TRBJ1-1	.	TGCAGCGTTGAAGGGCGACTGGCGAACACTGAAGCTTTCTTT	CSVEGRLANTEAFF
15	TRBV2	.	TRBJ2-1	.	TGTGCCAGCAGTGAAGACCGCGTGCTATACAATGAGCAGTTCTTC	CASSEDRVLYNEQFF
17	TRBV19	.	TRBJ1-2	.	TGTGCCAGTAGTATGGTCTTCGCAGGACGGGGGAACTATGGCTACACCTTC	CASSMVFAGRGNYGYTF
14	TRBV5-1	TRBD2	TRBJ2-7	.	TGCGCCAGTTCAAGGCTAGCGGAAAAGTACGAGCAGTACTTC	CASSRLAEKYEQYF
15	TRBV7-9	TRBD1	TRBJ1-2	.	TGTGCCAGCAGCTTGGGCCAGGGGGCTAACTATGGCTACACCTTC	CASSLGQGANYGYTF
17	TRBV7-2	.	TRBJ2-6	.	TGTGCCAGCAGCTTCATGACCCCTCAGGCCGGGGCCAACGTCCTGACTTTC	CASSFMTPQAGANVLTF
14	TRBV14	TRBD1	TRBJ1-2	.	TGTGCCAGCAGCCCGACGACAGGGTCCTATGGCTACACCTTC	CASSPTTGSYGYTF
18	TRBV11-2	TRBD1	TRBJ2-7	.	TGTGCCAGCAGCGGTCTCCCGGGACAGGGGGCAGGGAGCTACGAGCAGTACTTC	CASSGLPGQGAGSYEQYF
16	TRBV14	.	TRBJ2-7	.	TGTGCCAGCAGCCCTGCTCCGGGACATCTCTCCTACGAGCAGTACTTC	CASSPAPGHLSYEQYF
16	TRBV28	.	TRBJ1-1	.	TGTGCCAGCAGTTTCCCCGGGGCGGGGAGTCACACTGAAGCTTTCTTT	CASSFPGAGSHTEAFF
14	TRBV27	.	TRBJ1-1	.	TGTGCCAGCAGTTTAAGTAGCAGGGACACTGAAGCTTTCTTT	CASSLSSRDTEAFF
14	TRBV4-1	TRBD1	TRBJ1-2	once	TGCGCCAGCAGCCAAGAGGGGACAGCCTATGGCTACACCTTC	CASSQEGTAYGYTF
12	TRBV7-9	.	TRBJ2-7	.	TGTGCCAGCAGCTTAACAGGGAACGAGCAGTACTTC	CASSLTGNEQYF
15	TRBV6-1	TRBD1	TRBJ2-7	.	TGTGCCAGCAGCCTCACCCGGACAGGGGGCACCGAGCAGTACTTC	CASSLTRTGGTEQYF
17	TRBV21-1	.	TRBJ2-4	.	TGTGCCAGCAGCCTCAGATATGCAGGGGGGGCCAAAAACATTCAGTACTTC	CASSLRYAGGAKNIQYF
13	TRBV2	.	TRBJ1-4	.	TGTGCCACCTGCGGGGACCTTAATGAAAAACTGTTTTTT	CATCGDLNEKLFF
15	TRBV14	TRBD1	TRBJ1-4	.	TGTGCCAGCAGCCAACTGGGCGTACAGGGGCGGAAACTGTTTTTT	CASSQLGVQGRKLFF
14	TRBV27	.	TRBJ2-7	few	TGTGCCAGCTCGAGCGGAGGGTGGCCCTACGAGCAGTACTTC	CASSSGGWPYEQYF